This T cell receptor beta chain was identified during a study of blood T cells in healthy people across ages. This clonotype was counted at least ten times. Its antigen remains unknown. CDR1 and CDR2 (germline): SGHVS, FNYEAQ. The CDR3 sequence is 18 residues long. V was trimmed by 5 bases and J by 0 bases, leaving 21 bases between them. Notes on the study in general: Unsorted PBMCs ruled out conclusive naive versus antigen-experienced comparison. The recorded TCR beta diversity per million T cells decreased in a roughly linear manner with age. Any changes in expanded clonotypes were possibly confounded, as donor CMV status remained unknown.

Next came a second PCR, run for about 7 to 11 cycles, which used a sample-barcoded 5' primer along with a J-beta primer mix. TCRdb recomputed calls from the 5' RACE reads with MiXCR, one row per CDR3 protein. The sample shows over 1,500,000 distinct CDR3 sequences, about two fifths of them seen only once. The chain employs TRBV7-6 and TRBJ2-3; D is perhaps TRBD2 (5 bases). This clonotype was sampled from a human donor in good health. The sequenced sample consisted of blood. The DNA of the CDR3 is TGTGCCAGCAGCCCATACAGAAGTTCGGGGTCTAGCACAGATACGCAGTATTTT. This codes for CASSPYRSSGSSTDTQYF. The variable domain in full, completed from reference TRBV7-6 and TRBJ2-3, reads GAGVSQSPRYKVTKRGQDVALRCDPISGHVSLYWYRQALGQGPEFLTYFNYEAQQDKSGLPNDRFSAERPEGSISTLTIQRTEQRDSAMYRCASSPYRSSGSSTDTQYFGPGTRLTVL.